What follows are 2 T cell receptor beta chains derived from one specimen sequenced in a study of OX40 agonist ivuxolimab in advanced cancers. TCRdb's table, derived via immunoSEQ multiplex PCR, lists solely in-frame clones and lacks some. The data show fewer than 200,000 clones, with around 94% seen just once and around 0.31% held by the top ten. The sequencing used CD4+ or CD8+ T cells sorted from blood, collected in a trial of the OX40 agonist ivuxolimab. These receptors all stem from an adult with an advanced solid tumor such as melanoma, head and neck, liver or kidney cancer.

In regard to this clone: One junction end does not reproduce the germline sequence, and a read error may be involved. This chain joins TRBV6-6 and TRBJ2-2; 13 nucleotides align to TRBD2. CDR3 length: 15 amino acids. The germline CDR1 and CDR2 sequences are MNHNY and SVGAGI (reference sequence). DNA for the CDR3: TGTGCCGTCCCCGGGACTAGCGGGACCGGCGGGGGGCTGTTTTTT. Protein product: CAVPGTSGTGGGLFF.

This chain uses TRBV6-1 with TRBJ2-6; weak D call: TRBD1 (5 bases). The germline V and J ends were trimmed by 2 bases and 0 bases, with 5 bases remaining between them. The germline CDR1 and CDR2 sequences are MNHNS and SASEGT. The CDR3 consists of 15 residues. The DNA for the CDR3 is TGTGCCAGCAGTGAACAGGGCTCTGGGGCCAACGTCCTGACTTTC. It encodes CASSEQGSGANVLTF.